This entry features one TCR beta chain sequence. Its antigen is as yet unknown. V was clipped by 5 bases and J by 1 base, with 8 bases between them. This CDR3 region has 13 residues. Germline-derived CDR1 and CDR2 are SGHTA and FQGTGA. The data originate from a study of cytomegalovirus exposure and HLA in healthy donors. In the study overall: In an early release, HLA-typed donors contributed about 79 million unique TCR sequences. Study-level results: Several of the most significant clusters were apparently associated with common viral pathogens in a later analysis. Productive status was seen about 90% or about 30% of the time for most TCR beta V segments in an earlier analysis. Confirmation was obtained in vitro that a few CMV-associated chains are specific for CMV antigens.

The PCR ran on 60 Vbeta and 13 Jbeta primers. Clones were read by immunoSEQ multiplex PCR, and TCRdb kept only the in-frame ones, dropping some. The data show roughly 140,000 clones, with roughly 80% seen just once and 3.5% to 5% held by the top ten. This clonotype was obtained from a man aged 40-49 years in good health and CMV-seropositive. This chain uses TRBV7-3 with TRBJ1-1; D may be TRBD1 (6 bases). The material sequenced was PBMCs. The CDR3 sequence is CASSPRGNTEAFF. The CDR3 nucleotides read TGTGCCAGCAGCCCCAGGGGGAACACTGAAGCTTTCTTT. Based on the CDR3 plus reference TRBV7-3 and TRBJ1-1, the full variable domain is GAGVSQTPSNKVTEKGKYVELRCDPISGHTALYWYRQSLGQGPEFLIYFQGTGAADDSGLPNDRFFAVRPEGSVSTLKIQRTERGDSAVYLCASSPRGNTEAFFGQGTRLTVV.